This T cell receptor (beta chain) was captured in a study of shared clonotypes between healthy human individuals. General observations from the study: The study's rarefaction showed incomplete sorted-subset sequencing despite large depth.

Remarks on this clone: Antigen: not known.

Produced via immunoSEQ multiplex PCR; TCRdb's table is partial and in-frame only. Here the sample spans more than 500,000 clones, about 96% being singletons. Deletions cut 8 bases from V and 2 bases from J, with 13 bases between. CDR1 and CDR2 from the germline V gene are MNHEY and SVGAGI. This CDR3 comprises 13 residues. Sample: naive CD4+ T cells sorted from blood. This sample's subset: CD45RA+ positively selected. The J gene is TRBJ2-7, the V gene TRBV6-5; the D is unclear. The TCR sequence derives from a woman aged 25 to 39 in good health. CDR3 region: CASRRPGTYEQYF. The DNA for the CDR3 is TGTGCCAGCCGCCGTCCCGGCACCTACGAGCAGTACTTC.